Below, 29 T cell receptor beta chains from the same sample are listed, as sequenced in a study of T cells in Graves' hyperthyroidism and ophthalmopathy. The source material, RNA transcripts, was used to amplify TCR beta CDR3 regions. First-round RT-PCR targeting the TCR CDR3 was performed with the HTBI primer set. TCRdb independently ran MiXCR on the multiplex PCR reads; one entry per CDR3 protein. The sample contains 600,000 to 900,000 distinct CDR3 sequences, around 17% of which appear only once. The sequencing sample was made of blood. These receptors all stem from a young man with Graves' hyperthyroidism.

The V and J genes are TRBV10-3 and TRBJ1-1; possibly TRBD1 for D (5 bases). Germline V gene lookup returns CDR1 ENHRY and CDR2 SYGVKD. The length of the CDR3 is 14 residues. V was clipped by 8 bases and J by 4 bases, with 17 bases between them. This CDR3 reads CAIGRAGGGTEAFF. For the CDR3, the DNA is TGTGCCATCGGCAGAGCGGGGGGGGGCACTGAAGCTTTCTTT.

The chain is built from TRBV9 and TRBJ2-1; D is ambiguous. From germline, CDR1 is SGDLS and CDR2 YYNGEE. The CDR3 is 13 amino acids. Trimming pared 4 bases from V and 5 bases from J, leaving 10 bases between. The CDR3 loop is CASSPNVHNEQFF. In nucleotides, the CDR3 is TGTGCCAGCAGCCCGAACGTACACAATGAGCAGTTCTTC.

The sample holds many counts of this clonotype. CDR3 region: CASSPLAGQNIQYF. The CDR3 nucleotides are TGTGCCAGCTCACCACTAGCGGGGCAAAACATTCAGTACTTC. The chain carries TRBV18 and TRBJ2-4, with 8 nucleotides matching TRBD2. The germline V gene encodes CDR1 KGHSH and CDR2 LQKENI. V lost 1 base and J lost 5; bases outside the gene matches: 1. CDR3 length equals 14 residues.

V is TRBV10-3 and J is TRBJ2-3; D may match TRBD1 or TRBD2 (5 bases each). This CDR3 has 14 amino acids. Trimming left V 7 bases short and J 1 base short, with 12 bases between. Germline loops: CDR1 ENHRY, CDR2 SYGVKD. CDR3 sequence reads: CAIKGGGGTDTQYF. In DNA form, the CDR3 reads TGTGCCATCAAAGGTGGGGGAGGCACAGATACGCAGTATTTT.

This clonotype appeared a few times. The CDR3 region is CASGYSGSYNEQFF. CDR3 nucleotide sequence: TGTGCTAGTGGGTATAGCGGGTCATACAATGAGCAGTTCTTC. This chain connects TRBV12-5 to TRBJ2-1, with TRBD2 matching 7 bases. This CDR3 contains 14 residues. Trimming at V came to 6 bases and at J to 4 bases, leaving 6 bases not matched to a gene. The germline gives CDR1 LGHNT, CDR2 FRNRAP.

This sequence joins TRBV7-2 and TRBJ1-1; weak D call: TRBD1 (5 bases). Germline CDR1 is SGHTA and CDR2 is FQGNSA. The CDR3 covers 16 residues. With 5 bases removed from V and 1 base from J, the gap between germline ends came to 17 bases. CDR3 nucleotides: TGTGCCAGCAGCCTCGTACCGGGGCCAAAGAACACTGAAGCTTTCTTT. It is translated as CASSLVPGPKNTEAFF. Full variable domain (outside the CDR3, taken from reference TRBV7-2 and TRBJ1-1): GAGVSQSPSNKVTEKGKDVELRCDPISGHTALYWYRQSLGQGLEFLIYFQGNSAPDKSGLPSDRFSAERTGGSVSTLTIQRTQQEDSAVYLCASSLVPGPKNTEAFFGQGTRLTVV.

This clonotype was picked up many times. CDR3 nucleotides: TGCAGTGCCTACCGGGCCCTATCCTACGAGCAGTACTTC. The encoded protein is CSAYRALSYEQYF. The chain carries TRBV20-1 and TRBJ2-7; D gene ambiguous. The CDR3 sequence is 13 residues long. The V gene lost 6 bases and the J gene lost 1 base, with 13 bases spanning the gap. CDR1 DFQATT and CDR2 SNEGSKA come from the germline V gene (reference sequence).

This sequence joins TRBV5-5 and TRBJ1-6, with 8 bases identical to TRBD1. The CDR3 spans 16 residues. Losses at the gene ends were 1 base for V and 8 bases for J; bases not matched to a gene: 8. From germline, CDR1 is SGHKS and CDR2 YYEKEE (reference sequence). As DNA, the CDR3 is TGTGCCAGCAGCTTGTGGTGGGCAGGGGGCGATTCACCCCTCCACTTT. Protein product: CASSLWWAGGDSPLHF.

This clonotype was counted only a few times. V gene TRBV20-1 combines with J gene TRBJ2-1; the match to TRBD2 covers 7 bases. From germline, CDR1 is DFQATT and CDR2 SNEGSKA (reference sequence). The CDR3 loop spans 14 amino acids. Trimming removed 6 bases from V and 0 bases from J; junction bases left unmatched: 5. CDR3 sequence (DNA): TGCAGTGCCCGGGACTATAGCTCCTACAATGAGCAGTTCTTC. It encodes CSARDYSSYNEQFF.

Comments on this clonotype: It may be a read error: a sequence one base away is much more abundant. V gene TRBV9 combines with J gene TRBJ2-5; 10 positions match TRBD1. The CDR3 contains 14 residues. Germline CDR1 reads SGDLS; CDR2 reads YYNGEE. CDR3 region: CAGSVTGGRETQYF. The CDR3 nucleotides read TGTGCCGGCAGCGTGACAGGGGGCAGAGAGACCCAGTACTTC.

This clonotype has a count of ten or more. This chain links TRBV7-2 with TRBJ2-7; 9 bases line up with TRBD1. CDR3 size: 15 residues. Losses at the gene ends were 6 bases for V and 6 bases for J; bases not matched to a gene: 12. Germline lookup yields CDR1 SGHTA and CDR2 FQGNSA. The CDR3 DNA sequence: TGTGCCAGCAGAACAGGGGGCGCGCGTTTAAGCGAGCAGTACTTC. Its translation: CASRTGGARLSEQYF. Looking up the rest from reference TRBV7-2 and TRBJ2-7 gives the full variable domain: GAGVSQSPSNKVTEKGKDVELRCDPISGHTALYWYRQSLGQGLEFLIYFQGNSAPDKSGLPSDRFSAERTGGSVSTLTIQRTQQEDSAVYLCASRTGGARLSEQYFGPGTRLTVT.

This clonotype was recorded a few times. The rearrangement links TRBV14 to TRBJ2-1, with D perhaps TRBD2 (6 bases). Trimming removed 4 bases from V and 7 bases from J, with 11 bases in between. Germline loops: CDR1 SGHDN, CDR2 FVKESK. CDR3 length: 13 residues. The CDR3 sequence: CASSPRRGNEQFF. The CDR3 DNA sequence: TGTGCCAGCAGCCCAAGGAGGGGAAATGAGCAGTTCTTC.

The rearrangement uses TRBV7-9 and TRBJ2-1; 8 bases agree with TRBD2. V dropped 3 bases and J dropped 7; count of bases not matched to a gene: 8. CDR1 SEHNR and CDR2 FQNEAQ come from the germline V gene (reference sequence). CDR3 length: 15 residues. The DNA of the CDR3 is TGTGCCAGCAGCTTCAAAAGTCGGGAGGGTAATGAGCAGTTCTTC. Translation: CASSFKSREGNEQFF.

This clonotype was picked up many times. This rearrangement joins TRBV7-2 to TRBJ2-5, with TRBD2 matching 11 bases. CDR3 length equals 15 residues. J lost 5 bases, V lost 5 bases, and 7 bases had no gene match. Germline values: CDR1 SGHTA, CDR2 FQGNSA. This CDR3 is CASSLPTSGVETQYF. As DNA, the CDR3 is TGTGCCAGCAGCCTACCGACTAGCGGGGTCGAGACCCAGTACTTC.

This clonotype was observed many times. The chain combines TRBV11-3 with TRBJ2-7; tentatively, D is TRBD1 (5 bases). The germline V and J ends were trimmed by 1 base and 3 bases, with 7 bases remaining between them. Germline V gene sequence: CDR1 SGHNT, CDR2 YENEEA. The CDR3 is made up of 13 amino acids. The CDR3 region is CASSLVDSYEQYF. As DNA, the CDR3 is TGTGCCAGCAGCTTAGTAGACAGCTACGAGCAGTACTTC. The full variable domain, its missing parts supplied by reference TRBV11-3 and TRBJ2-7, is EAGVVQSPRYKIIEKKQPVAFWCNPISGHNTLYWYLQNLGQGPELLIRYENEEAVDDSQLPKDRFSAERLKGVDSTLKIQPAELGDSAVYLCASSLVDSYEQYFGPGTRLTVT.

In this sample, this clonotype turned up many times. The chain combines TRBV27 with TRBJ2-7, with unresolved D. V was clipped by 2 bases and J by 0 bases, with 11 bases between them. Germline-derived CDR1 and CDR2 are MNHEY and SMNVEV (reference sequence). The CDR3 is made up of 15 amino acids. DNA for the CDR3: TGTGCCAGCAGTTTAACGACCGACGTCTCCTACGAGCAGTACTTC. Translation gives CASSLTTDVSYEQYF.

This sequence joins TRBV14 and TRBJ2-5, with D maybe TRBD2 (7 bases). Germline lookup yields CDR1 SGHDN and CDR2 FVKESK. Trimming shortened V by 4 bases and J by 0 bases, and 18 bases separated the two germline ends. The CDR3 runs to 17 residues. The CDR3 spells CASSPRGGLPYQETQYF. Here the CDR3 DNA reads TGTGCCAGCAGCCCGAGGGGGGGACTCCCGTACCAAGAGACCCAGTACTTC.

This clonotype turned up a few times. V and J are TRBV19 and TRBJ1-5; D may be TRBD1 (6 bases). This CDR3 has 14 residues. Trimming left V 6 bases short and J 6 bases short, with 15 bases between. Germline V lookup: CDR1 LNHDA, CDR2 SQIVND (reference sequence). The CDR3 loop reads CASSGRGTSQPQHF. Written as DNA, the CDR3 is TGTGCCAGTAGCGGGCGGGGGACAAGTCAGCCCCAGCATTTT. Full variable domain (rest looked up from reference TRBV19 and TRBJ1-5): DGGITQSPKYLFRKEGQNVTLSCEQNLNHDAMYWYRQDPGQGLRLIYYSQIVNDFQKGDIAEGYSVSREKKESFPLTVTSAQKNPTAFYLCASSGRGTSQPQHFGDGTRLSIL.

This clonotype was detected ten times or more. CDR3 bases: TGTGCCTGGAGCGGTCGGGACAATGAGCAGTTCTTC. This gives the protein CAWSGRDNEQFF. The V call is TRBV30, the J call TRBJ2-1; no reliable D call. Germline CDR1 is GTSNPN and CDR2 is SVGIG (reference sequence). V lost 3 bases to trimming and J lost 5 bases, with 8 bases between them. The CDR3 contains 12 residues. The whole variable domain, filled in from reference TRBV30 and TRBJ2-1, reads SQTIHQWPATLVQPVGSPLSLECTVEGTSNPNLYWYRQAAGRGLQLLFYSVGIGQISSEVPQNLSASRPQDRQFILSSKKLLLSDSGFYLCAWSGRDNEQFFGPGTRLTVL.

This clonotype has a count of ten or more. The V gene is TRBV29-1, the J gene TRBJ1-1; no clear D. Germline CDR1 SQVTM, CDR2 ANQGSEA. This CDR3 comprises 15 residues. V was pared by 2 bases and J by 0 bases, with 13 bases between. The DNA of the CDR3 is TGCAGCGTTGAAACTGACGTCCAGATGAACACTGAAGCTTTCTTT. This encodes CSVETDVQMNTEAFF. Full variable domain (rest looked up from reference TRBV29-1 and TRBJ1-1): SAVISQKPSRDICQRGTSLTIQCQVDSQVTMMFWYRQQPGQSLTLIATANQGSEATYESGFVIDKFPISRPNLTFSTLTVSNMSPEDSSIYLCSVETDVQMNTEAFFGQGTRLTVV.

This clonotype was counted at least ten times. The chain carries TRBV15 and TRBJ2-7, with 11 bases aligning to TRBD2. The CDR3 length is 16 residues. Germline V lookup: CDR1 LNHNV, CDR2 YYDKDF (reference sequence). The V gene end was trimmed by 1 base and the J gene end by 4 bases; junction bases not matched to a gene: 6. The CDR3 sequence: CATSRGMGTSGYEQYF. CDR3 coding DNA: TGTGCCACCAGCAGAGGAATGGGGACTAGCGGATACGAGCAGTACTTC. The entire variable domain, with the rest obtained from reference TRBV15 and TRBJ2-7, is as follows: DAMVIQNPRYQVTQFGKPVTLSCSQTLNHNVMYWYQQKSSQAPKLLFHYYDKDFNNEADTPDNFQSRRPNTSFCFLDIRSPGLGDTAMYLCATSRGMGTSGYEQYFGPGTRLTVT.

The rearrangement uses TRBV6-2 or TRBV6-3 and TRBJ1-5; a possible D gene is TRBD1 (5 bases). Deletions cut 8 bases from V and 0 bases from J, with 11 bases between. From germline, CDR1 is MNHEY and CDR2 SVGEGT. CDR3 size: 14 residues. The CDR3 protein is CASLDGHSNQPQHF. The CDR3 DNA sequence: TGTGCCAGCCTTGACGGACATAGCAATCAGCCCCAGCATTTT.

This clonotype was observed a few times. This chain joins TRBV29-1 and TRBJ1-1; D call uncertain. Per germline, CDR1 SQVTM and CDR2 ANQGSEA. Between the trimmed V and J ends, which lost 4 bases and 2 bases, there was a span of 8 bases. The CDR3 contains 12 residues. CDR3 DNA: TGCAGCGTTGGACCGAGAAACACTGAAGCTTTCTTT. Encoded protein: CSVGPRNTEAFF.

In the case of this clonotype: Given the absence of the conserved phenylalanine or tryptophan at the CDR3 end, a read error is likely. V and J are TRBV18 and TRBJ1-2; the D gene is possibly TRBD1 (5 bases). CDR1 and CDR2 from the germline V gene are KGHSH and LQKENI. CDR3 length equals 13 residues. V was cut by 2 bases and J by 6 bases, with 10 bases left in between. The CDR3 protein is CASSPDRQHGYTL. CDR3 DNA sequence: TGTGCCAGCTCACCAGACAGACAGCATGGCTACACCCTC.

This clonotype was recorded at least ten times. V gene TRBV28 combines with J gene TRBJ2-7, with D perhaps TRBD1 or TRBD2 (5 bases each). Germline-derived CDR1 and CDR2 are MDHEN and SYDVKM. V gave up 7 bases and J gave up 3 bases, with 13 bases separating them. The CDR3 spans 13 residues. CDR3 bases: TGTGCCAGCATGGTGAGGGGAGTCTACGAGCAGTACTTC. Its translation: CASMVRGVYEQYF.

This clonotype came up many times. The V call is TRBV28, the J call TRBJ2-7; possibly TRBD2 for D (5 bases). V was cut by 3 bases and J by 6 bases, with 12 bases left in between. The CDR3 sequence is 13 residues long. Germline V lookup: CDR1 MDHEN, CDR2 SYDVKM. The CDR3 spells CASSFGEILEQYF. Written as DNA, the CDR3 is TGTGCCAGCAGTTTCGGGGAAATCCTCGAGCAGTACTTC.

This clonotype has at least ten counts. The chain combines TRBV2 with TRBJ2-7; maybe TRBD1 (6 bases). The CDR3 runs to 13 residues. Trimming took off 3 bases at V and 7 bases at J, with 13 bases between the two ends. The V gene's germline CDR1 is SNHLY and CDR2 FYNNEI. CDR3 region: CASSEGRGVEQYF. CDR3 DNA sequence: TGTGCCAGCAGTGAGGGCAGGGGCGTGGAGCAGTACTTC.

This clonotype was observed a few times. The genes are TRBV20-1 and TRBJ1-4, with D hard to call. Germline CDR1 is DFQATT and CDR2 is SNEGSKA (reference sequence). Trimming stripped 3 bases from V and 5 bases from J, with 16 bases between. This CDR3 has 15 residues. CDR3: CSARALWRENEKLFF. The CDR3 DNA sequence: TGCAGTGCTAGGGCTCTATGGAGGGAGAATGAAAAACTGTTTTTT.

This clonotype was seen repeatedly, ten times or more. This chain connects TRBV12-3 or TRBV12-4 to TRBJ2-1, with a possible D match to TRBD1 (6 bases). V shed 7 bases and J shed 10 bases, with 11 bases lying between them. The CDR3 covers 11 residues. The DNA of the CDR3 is TGTGCCAGCACCCGCCAGGGGGAGCAGTTCTTC. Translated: CASTRQGEQFF.